A single TCR beta chain is shown here with its context. Its antigen remains unidentified. Other DNA sequences in the sample encode the same CDR3. The repertoire was sequenced with immunoSEQ multiplex PCR; TCRdb's copy has only in-frame clones and lacks some. The sample holds about 980,000 clones, 70% to 85% seen once. The data were obtained in a study of shared clonotypes between healthy human individuals. Study-level findings and limits: A limitation of the genetic and exposure-history diversity represented arose from few donors.

Germline V CDR1 and CDR2: SGHRS, YFSETQ. This CDR3 spans 14 amino acids. V dropped 0 bases and J dropped 8; count of bases not matched to a gene: 7. Free of recent acute infections or vaccinations, the donors were healthy HIV-negative adults. This sequence was found in a man between 18 and 35 years old in good health. Source material: memory CD4+ T cells sorted from blood. Subset: CD45RA-negative fraction. The gene calls are TRBV5-1 and TRBJ1-2, with 7 bases matching TRBD1. CDR3 region: CASSLGQGEGGYTF. CDR3 coding DNA: TGCGCCAGCAGCTTGGGGCAGGGGGAAGGCGGCTACACCTTC.